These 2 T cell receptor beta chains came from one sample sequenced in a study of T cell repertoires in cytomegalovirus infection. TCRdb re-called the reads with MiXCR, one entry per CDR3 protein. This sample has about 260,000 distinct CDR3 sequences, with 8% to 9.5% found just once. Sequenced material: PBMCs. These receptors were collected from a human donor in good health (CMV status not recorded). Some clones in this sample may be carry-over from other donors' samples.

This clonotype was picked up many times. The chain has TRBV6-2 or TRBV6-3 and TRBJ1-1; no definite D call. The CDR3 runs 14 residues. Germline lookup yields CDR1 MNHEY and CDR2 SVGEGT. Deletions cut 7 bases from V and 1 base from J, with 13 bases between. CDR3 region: CASTPQRANTEAFF. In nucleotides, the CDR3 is TGTGCCAGCACCCCCCAAAGGGCGAACACTGAAGCTTTCTTT.

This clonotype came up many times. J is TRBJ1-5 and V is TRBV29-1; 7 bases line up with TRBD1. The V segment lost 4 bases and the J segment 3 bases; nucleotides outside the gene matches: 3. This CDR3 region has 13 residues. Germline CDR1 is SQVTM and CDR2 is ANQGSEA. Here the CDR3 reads CSVVDRVNQPQHF. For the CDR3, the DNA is TGCAGCGTTGTTGACAGGGTCAATCAGCCCCAGCATTTT.